This T cell receptor (beta chain) was observed in a study of cytomegalovirus exposure and HLA in healthy donors. The study's findings and limits: There were some public TCRs occurring in many donors, but most TCR sequences were rare.

Comment on this clone: As yet, its antigen is unknown.

In the PCR, 60 Vbeta and 13 Jbeta primers were used. TCRdb keeps only in-frame clones here, not all; method: immunoSEQ multiplex PCR. Among 100,000 or so clones listed, approximately 82% were seen once. V was cut by 0 bases and J by 14 bases, with 9 bases left in between. The germline gives CDR1 SGHRS, CDR2 YFSETQ. The CDR3 totals 12 residues. The sample consisted of PBMCs. The receptor comes from a woman under 30 in good health and CMV-seronegative. The gene calls are TRBV5-1 and TRBJ1-6; no definite D call. The CDR3 is CASSLAGVALHF. CDR3 DNA: TGCGCCAGCAGCTTGGCCGGAGTAGCCCTCCACTTT.